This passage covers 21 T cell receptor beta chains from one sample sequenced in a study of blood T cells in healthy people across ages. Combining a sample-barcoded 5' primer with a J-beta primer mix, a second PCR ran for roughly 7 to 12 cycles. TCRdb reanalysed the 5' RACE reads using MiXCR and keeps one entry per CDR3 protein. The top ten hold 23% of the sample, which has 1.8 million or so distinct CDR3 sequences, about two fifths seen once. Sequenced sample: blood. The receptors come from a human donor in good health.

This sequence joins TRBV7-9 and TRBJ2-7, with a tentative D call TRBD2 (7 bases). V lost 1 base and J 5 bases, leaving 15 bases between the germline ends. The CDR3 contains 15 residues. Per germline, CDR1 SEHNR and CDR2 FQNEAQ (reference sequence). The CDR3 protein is CASSLVRGANDEQYF. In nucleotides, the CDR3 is TGTGCCAGCAGCTTAGTACGGGGGGCTAACGACGAGCAGTACTTC.

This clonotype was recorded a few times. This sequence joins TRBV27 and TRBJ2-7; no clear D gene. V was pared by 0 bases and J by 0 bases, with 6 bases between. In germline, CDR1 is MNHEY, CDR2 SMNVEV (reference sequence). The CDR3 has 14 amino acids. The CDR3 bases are TGTGCCAGCAGTTTATCGGCGGCCTCCTACGAGCAGTACTTC. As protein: CASSLSAASYEQYF.

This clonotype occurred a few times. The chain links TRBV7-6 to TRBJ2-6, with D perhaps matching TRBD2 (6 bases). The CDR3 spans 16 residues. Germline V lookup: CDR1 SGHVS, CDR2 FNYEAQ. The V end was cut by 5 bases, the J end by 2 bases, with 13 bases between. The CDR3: CASSRRGSAGANVLTF. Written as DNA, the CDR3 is TGTGCCAGCAGCCGTCGGGGGTCGGCTGGGGCCAACGTCCTGACTTTC.

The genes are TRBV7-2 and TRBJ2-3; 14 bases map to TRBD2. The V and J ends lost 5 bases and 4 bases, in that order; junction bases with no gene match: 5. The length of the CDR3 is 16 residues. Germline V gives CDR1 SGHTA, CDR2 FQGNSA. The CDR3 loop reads CASSMTSGGVADTQYF. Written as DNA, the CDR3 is TGTGCCAGCAGCATGACTAGCGGGGGGGTAGCAGATACGCAGTATTTT. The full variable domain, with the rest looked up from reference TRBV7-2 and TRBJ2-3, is GAGVSQSPSNKVTEKGKDVELRCDPISGHTALYWYRQSLGQGLEFLIYFQGNSAPDKSGLPSDRFSAERTGGSVSTLTIQRTQQEDSAVYLCASSMTSGGVADTQYFGPGTRLTVL.

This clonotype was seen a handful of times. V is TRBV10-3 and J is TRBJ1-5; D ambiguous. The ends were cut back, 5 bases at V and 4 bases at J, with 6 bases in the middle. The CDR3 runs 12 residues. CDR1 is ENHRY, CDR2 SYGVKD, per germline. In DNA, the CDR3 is TGTGCCATCAGTAACAAGAATCAGCCCCAGCATTTT. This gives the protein CAISNKNQPQHF.

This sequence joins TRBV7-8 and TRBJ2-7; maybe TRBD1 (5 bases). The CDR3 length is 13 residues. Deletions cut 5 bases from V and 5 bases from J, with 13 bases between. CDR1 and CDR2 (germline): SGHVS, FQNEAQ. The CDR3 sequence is CASSPQGPNEQYF. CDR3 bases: TGTGCCAGCAGCCCTCAGGGCCCTAACGAGCAGTACTTC.

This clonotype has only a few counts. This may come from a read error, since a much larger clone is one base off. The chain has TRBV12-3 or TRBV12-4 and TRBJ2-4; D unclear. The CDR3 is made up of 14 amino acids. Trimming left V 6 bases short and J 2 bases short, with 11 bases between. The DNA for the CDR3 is TGTGCCAGCAGCTTGTCCCTAACCAAAAACATTCAGTACTTC. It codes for CASSLSLTKNIQYF.

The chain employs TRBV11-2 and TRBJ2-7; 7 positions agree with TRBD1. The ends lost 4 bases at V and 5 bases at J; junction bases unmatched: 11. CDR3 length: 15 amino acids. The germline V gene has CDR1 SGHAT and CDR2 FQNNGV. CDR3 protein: CASSSLRGRVDEQYF. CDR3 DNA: TGTGCCAGCAGCTCGCTAAGGGGGCGGGTTGACGAGCAGTACTTC.

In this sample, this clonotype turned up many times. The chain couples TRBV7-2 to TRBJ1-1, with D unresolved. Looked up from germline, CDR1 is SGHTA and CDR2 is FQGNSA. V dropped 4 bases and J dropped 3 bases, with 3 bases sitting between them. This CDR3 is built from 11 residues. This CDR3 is CASSSYTEAFF. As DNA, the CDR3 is TGTGCCAGCAGCTCCTACACTGAAGCTTTCTTT.

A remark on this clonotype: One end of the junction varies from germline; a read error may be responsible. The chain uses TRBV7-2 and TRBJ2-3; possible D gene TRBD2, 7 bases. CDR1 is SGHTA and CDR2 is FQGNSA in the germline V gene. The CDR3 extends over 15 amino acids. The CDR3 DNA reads TGTGCCGGCAGCTTAGGTGGGGGGGCCATAGATACGCAGTATTTT. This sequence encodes CAGSLGGGAIDTQYF.

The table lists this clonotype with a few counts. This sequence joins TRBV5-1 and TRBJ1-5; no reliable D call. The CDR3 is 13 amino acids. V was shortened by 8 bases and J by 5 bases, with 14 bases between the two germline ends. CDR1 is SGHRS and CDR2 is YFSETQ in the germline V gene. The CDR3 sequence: CASRLGEDQPQHF. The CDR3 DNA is TGCGCCAGTCGTCTGGGCGAGGATCAGCCCCAGCATTTT.

In nucleotides, the CDR3 is TGTGCCATCAGTGAGTCCCAGGCTAGCGGGACCACAGATACGCAGTATTTT. It translates to CAISESQASGTTDTQYF. The chain recombines TRBV10-3 with TRBJ2-3; 9 nucleotides match TRBD2. The CDR3 length is 17 residues. Trimming removed 0 bases from V and 2 bases from J; junction bases left unmatched: 6. CDR1 is ENHRY, CDR2 SYGVKD, per germline.

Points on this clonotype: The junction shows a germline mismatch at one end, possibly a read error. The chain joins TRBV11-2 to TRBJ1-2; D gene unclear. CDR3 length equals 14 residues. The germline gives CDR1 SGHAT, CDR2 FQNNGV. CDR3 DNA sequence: TGTACCAGCAGCCCCTTGGGAGGGAACTATGACTACACCTTC. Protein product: CTSSPLGGNYDYTF.

The CDR3 protein is CASSPLSVETQYF. The CDR3 DNA follows: TGTGCCAGCAGTCCCCTCTCCGTGGAGACCCAGTACTTC. The chain employs TRBV7-6 and TRBJ2-5; D gene unclear. The V gene lost 6 bases and the J gene lost 5 bases, with 13 bases spanning the gap. This CDR3 comprises 13 residues. Germline V gives CDR1 SGHVS, CDR2 FNYEAQ.

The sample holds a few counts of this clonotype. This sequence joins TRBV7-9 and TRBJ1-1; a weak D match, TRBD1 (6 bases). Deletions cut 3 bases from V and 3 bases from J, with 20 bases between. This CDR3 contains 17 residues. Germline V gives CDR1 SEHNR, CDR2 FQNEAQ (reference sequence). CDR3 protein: CASSFARGGFKDTEAFF. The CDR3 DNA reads TGTGCCAGCAGCTTTGCTAGGGGGGGTTTTAAGGACACTGAAGCTTTCTTT.

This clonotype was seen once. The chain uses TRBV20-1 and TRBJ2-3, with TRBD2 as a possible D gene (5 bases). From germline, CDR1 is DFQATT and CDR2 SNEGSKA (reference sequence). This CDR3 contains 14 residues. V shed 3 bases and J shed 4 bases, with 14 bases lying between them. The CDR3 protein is CSASGSSIADTQYF. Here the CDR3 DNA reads TGCAGTGCTAGTGGGTCTAGCATAGCAGATACGCAGTATTTT.

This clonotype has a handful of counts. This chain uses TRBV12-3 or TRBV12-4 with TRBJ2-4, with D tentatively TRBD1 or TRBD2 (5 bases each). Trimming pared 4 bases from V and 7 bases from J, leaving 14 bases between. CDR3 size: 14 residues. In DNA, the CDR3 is TGTGCCAGCAGTTCACCGGGACCGTGGAACATTCAGTACTTC. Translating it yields CASSSPGPWNIQYF.

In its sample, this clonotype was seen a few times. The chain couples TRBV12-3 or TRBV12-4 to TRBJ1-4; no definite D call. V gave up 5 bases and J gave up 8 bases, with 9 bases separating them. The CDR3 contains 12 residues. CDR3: CASSMTREKLFF. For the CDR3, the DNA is TGTGCCAGCAGTATGACACGAGAAAAACTGTTTTTT.

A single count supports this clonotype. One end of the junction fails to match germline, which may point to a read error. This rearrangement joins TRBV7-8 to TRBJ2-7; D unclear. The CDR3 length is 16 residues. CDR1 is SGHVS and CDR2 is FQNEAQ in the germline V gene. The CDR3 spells CAGSLVPLGSSYEQYF. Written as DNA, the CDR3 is TGTGCCGGCAGCTTAGTTCCGTTGGGCAGTTCCTACGAGCAGTACTTC.

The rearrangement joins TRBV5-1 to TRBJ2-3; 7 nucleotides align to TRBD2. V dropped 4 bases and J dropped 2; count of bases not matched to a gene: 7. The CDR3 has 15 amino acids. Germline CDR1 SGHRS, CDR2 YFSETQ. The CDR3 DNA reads TGCGCCAGCAGCGACCAGCGGGGTCTCACAGATACGCAGTATTTT. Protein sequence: CASSDQRGLTDTQYF.

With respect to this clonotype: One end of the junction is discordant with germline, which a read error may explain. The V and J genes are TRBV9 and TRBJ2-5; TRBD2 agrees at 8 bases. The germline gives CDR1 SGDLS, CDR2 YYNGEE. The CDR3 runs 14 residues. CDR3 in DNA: TGTGCCAGCAGCGCGACACTAGCGGTGGAGACCCGGTACTTC. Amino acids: CASSATLAVETRYF.